This T cell receptor (beta chain) stems from a study of T cell repertoires in cytomegalovirus infection. Study conclusions and caveats: Within the response measured ex vivo, HLA-C-restricted CMV-specific TCR beta clonotypes were dominant.

In regard to this clonotype: The antigen remains undetermined.

MiXCR was run by TCRdb on the reads, yielding one entry per CDR3 protein. The data hold about 160,000 distinct CDR3 sequences, with approximately 17% observed a single time. The CDR3 sequence is 11 residues long. From germline, CDR1 is SQVTM and CDR2 ANQGSEA. The chain combines TRBV29-1 with TRBJ2-5; 9 positions match TRBD1. The sequenced sample was CD8+ T cells from PBMCs. The TCR was taken from a human donor in good health (CMV status not recorded). Some clones in this sample may be carry-over from other donors' samples. The CDR3 spells CRPGQGETQYF. The CDR3 DNA is TGCAGGCCGGGACAGGGAGAGACCCAGTACTTC.